One T cell receptor beta chain is described in this entry. The data derive from a study of T cell changes during pregnancy in multiple sclerosis. Assay used: immunoSEQ multiplex PCR; TCRdb lists only in-frame clones, some missing. The sample comprises 35,000 to 45,000 clones, more than 90% of which are singletons, and about an eighth rests with the top ten. The receptor comes from a female donor with multiple sclerosis, enrolled in a pregnancy study. The sequencing here drew on CD8+ T cells from peripheral blood mononuclear cells, taken in the first trimester of pregnancy.

The CDR3 spells CASRDHSGGETQYF. The CDR3 DNA follows: TGTGCCAGCCGGGATCATAGCGGGGGGGAGACCCAGTACTTC. The chain combines TRBV2 with TRBJ2-5, with 10 bases that match TRBD2. The ends lost 8 bases at V and 5 bases at J; junction bases unmatched: 8. CDR1 is SNHLY, CDR2 FYNNEI, per germline. The CDR3 contains 14 residues.